Listed below are T cell receptor beta chains from one sample, sequenced in a study of human T cells and chemical hapten exposure. TCRdb used MiXCR to reprocess the RACE reads, holding one entry per CDR3 protein. The table includes approximately 340,000 distinct CDR3 sequences, roughly 6.9% detected once. The sequencing here drew on whole blood, taken in connection with sensitization to the hapten diphenylcyclopropenone (DPC). These receptor sequences come from a young woman with alopecia areata. Some clones in this sample may be carry-over from other donors' samples. Each CDR3 is given with its conserved first and last residue. D genes are given only for firm matches. For some rows the clone size is stated as once, few or many, or as a class when expanded; others skip it.

v_gene	d_gene	abundance	j_gene	CDR3aa	CDR3nt
TRBV12-3/TRBV12-4	TRBD1	few	TRBJ1-1	CASSPDRENTEAFF	TGTGCCAGCAGCCCCGACAGGGAGAACACTGAAGCTTTCTTT
TRBV27	NA	NA	TRBJ1-3	CASSLMGGRGNTIYF	TGTGCCAGCAGTTTAATGGGAGGACGAGGAAACACCATATATTTT
TRBV29-1	TRBD2	many	TRBJ2-5	CSVARAGGLETQYF	TGCAGCGTCGCTCGAGCGGGGGGACTAGAGACCCAGTACTTC
TRBV6-5	NA	NA	TRBJ1-3	CASSLFWPGNTIYF	TGTGCCAGCAGCCTTTTCTGGCCCGGAAACACCATATATTTT
TRBV28	NA	few	TRBJ2-7	CASSSQQGRYF	TGTGCCAGCAGTTCCCAACAGGGACGTTACTTC
TRBV4-1	TRBD1	NA	TRBJ1-5	CASSQDRPGQGLLHF	TGCGCCAGCAGCCAAGATAGACCCGGACAGGGCCTTTTGCATTTT
TRBV24-1	TRBD1	many	TRBJ2-1	CATQDTLDREDNEQFF	TGTGCCACCCAGGATACCCTGGACAGGGAGGACAATGAGCAGTTCTTC
TRBV13	NA	NA	TRBJ1-2	CASTYRWRGGGYTF	TGTGCCAGCACCTATAGATGGCGGGGCGGAGGCTACACCTTC
TRBV12-3/TRBV12-4	NA	many	TRBJ2-7	CASSLAGIYEQYF	TGTGCCAGCAGTTTGGCGGGGATATACGAGCAGTACTTC
TRBV6-5	NA	many	TRBJ2-1	CASSYRAGVGNEQFF	TGTGCCAGCAGTTATCGGGCAGGGGTCGGCAATGAGCAGTTCTTC
TRBV10-3	NA	NA	TRBJ1-5	CAISESGFNQPQHF	TGTGCCATCAGTGAGTCAGGGTTCAATCAGCCCCAGCATTTT
TRBV6-4	NA	few	TRBJ2-2	CASRRTLNTGELFF	TGTGCCAGCCGGAGGACTCTGAACACCGGGGAGCTGTTTTTT
TRBV9	NA	many	TRBJ2-2	CASSVENTGELFF	TGTGCCAGCAGCGTAGAAAACACCGGGGAGCTGTTTTTT
TRBV20-1	NA	NA	TRBJ2-7	CSARDIHSRYYEQYF	TGCAGTGCTAGAGATATCCACAGCCGGTACTACGAGCAGTACTTC
TRBV25-1	TRBD1	NA	TRBJ2-1	CASSRAGGSLYNEQFF	TGTGCCAGCAGTCGGGCAGGGGGCTCCCTCTACAATGAGCAGTTCTTC
TRBV12-3/TRBV12-4	NA	few	TRBJ2-1	CASSFRAGEQFF	TGTGCCAGCAGTTTCAGGGCCGGTGAGCAGTTCTTC
TRBV7-9	TRBD1	NA	TRBJ1-2	CASSLTSTGKYDGYTF	TGTGCCAGCAGCCTTACCTCGACAGGGAAGTATGATGGCTACACCTTC
TRBV6-2/TRBV6-3	NA	many	TRBJ2-5	CASSYSEFETQYF	TGTGCCAGCAGTTACTCCGAGTTTGAGACCCAGTACTTC
TRBV27	NA	many	TRBJ2-6	CASMEGLGANVLTF	TGTGCCAGCATGGAAGGGCTTGGGGCCAACGTCCTGACTTTC
TRBV27	NA	NA	TRBJ2-4	CASRSGVAKNIQYF	TGTGCCAGCAGGTCAGGGGTAGCCAAAAACATTCAGTACTTC
TRBV24-1	NA	few	TRBJ1-1	CATSHRFGKNTEAFF	TGTGCCACCAGTCACCGTTTCGGAAAGAACACTGAAGCTTTCTTT
TRBV14	TRBD2	NA	TRBJ2-6	CASTGGGPLPYSGANVLTF	TGTGCCAGCACCGGGGGGGGGCCCCTCCCCTACTCTGGGGCCAACGTCCTGACTTTC
TRBV12-3/TRBV12-4	TRBD1	NA	TRBJ1-5	CASSPTGDAGQPQHF	TGTGCCAGCAGTCCAACAGGGGATGCGGGCCAGCCCCAGCATTTT
TRBV28	NA	many	TRBJ2-5	CASSSTEEGQIQETQYF	TGTGCCAGCAGTTCCACTGAGGAGGGGCAGATCCAAGAGACCCAGTACTTC
TRBV29-1	NA	many	TRBJ1-2	CSVEGSYGYTF	TGCAGCGTTGAAGGTTCCTATGGCTACACCTTC
TRBV7-2	NA	few	TRBJ1-4	CASSSARATNEKLFF	TGTGCCAGCAGCTCCGCCAGAGCAACTAATGAAAAACTGTTTTTT
TRBV4-3	TRBD1	many	TRBJ2-7	CASSQDFEGGTGDYEQYF	TGCGCCAGCAGCCAAGACTTTGAGGGAGGGACAGGGGATTACGAGCAGTACTTC
TRBV5-1	TRBD1	few	TRBJ1-4	CASSPHRGPDEKLFF	TGCGCCAGCAGCCCCCACAGGGGGCCGGATGAAAAACTGTTTTTT
TRBV5-6	NA	many	TRBJ2-1	CASSIKKYNEQFF	TGTGCCAGCAGCATAAAGAAGTACAATGAGCAGTTCTTC
TRBV6-5	TRBD1	NA	TRBJ2-7	CASSYSLAGGYEQYF	TGTGCCAGCAGTTACTCGCTCGCAGGGGGTTACGAGCAGTACTTC
TRBV7-2	NA	few	TRBJ2-3	CASSLVVRDTQYF	TGTGCCAGCAGCTTAGTCGTACGAGATACGCAGTATTTT